The 28 T cell receptor beta chains below all came from one sample that was sequenced in a study of blood T cell repertoires in COVID-19. Assay used: immunoSEQ multiplex PCR; TCRdb lists only in-frame clones, some missing. The table shows under 200,000 clones, with about 88% occurring only once. The sample was PBMCs or T cells enriched from blood (not recorded which). Every receptor here comes from a woman between 40 and 50 years old in a cohort exposed to, infected with or recovered from COVID-19 (not recorded which).

About this clone itself: Other DNA sequences in the sample encode the same CDR3. The rearrangement joins TRBV5-6 to TRBJ2-4, with D possibly matching TRBD1 (6 bases). Germline CDR1 and CDR2: SGHDT and YYEEEE. The CDR3 runs 12 residues. Trimming took off 2 bases at V and 6 bases at J, with 6 bases between the two ends. CDR3 bases: TGTGCCAGCAGCTTAGGGGGAAACATTCAGTACTTC. Protein: CASSLGGNIQYF.

This chain connects TRBV4-1 to TRBJ2-3; 10 bases are shared with TRBD2. This CDR3 comprises 16 residues. The J segment lost 1 base and the V segment lost 1 base, leaving 2 bases of the junction unmatched. Germline V gene sequence: CDR1 MGHRA, CDR2 YSYEKL. CDR3 amino acids: CASSQGLAGRTDTQYF. DNA of the CDR3: TGCGCCAGCAGCCAAGGACTAGCGGGCCGCACAGATACGCAGTATTTT.

The rearrangement joins TRBV5-6 to TRBJ1-1; TRBD1 is a possible D gene (6 bases). The CDR3 is made up of 15 amino acids. Germline V lookup: CDR1 SGHDT, CDR2 YYEEEE. V lost 4 bases to trimming and J lost 0 bases, with 13 bases between them. The CDR3, as DNA: TGTGCCAGCAGCCCTCGGGGGGCCCTGAACACTGAAGCTTTCTTT. Translation: CASSPRGALNTEAFF.

The V and J genes are TRBV4-3 and TRBJ1-2; 9 bases map to TRBD1. This CDR3 is built from 11 residues. Germline V gene sequence: CDR1 LGHNA, CDR2 YSLEER. Trimming removed 5 bases from V and 8 bases from J; junction bases left unmatched: 0. CDR3 coding DNA: TGCGCCAGCAGCGACAGGGGGGGCTACACCTTC. It codes for CASSDRGGYTF.

This clone was picked up a small number of times. This chain links TRBV9 with TRBJ2-7; maybe TRBD2 (5 bases). The CDR3 runs to 14 residues. Germline CDR1 reads SGDLS; CDR2 reads YYNGEE. V was shortened by 0 bases and J by 5 bases, with 12 bases between the two germline ends. The CDR3 is CASSVAASYDEQYF. In DNA, the CDR3 is TGTGCCAGCAGCGTAGCCGCTAGCTACGACGAGCAGTACTTC.

The chain uses TRBV19 and TRBJ1-2; D gene ambiguous. Per germline, CDR1 LNHDA and CDR2 SQIVND (reference sequence). This CDR3 is built from 13 residues. Trimming stripped 8 bases from V and 3 bases from J, with 13 bases between. This CDR3 is CASSWVADYGYTF. The CDR3, as DNA: TGTGCCAGTTCGTGGGTGGCGGACTATGGCTACACCTTC.

This clone was observed a handful of times. The chain recombines TRBV7-9 with TRBJ2-7, with D perhaps TRBD1 (6 bases). The CDR3 has 15 amino acids. CDR1 is SEHNR and CDR2 is FQNEAQ in the germline V gene (reference sequence). V was shortened by 4 bases and J by 0 bases, with 13 bases between the two germline ends. The CDR3 region has the DNA TGTGCCAGCAGCTCTCGGACAGATTTCTCCTACGAGCAGTACTTC. This codes for CASSSRTDFSYEQYF.

The rearrangement joins TRBV7-9 to TRBJ2-7; 8 nucleotides align to TRBD2. V lost 5 bases and J lost 3; bases outside the gene matches: 9. CDR1 and CDR2 from the germline V gene are SEHNR and FQNEAQ (reference sequence). The length of the CDR3 is 15 residues. CDR3 in amino acids: CASSHPEAGDYEQYF. The CDR3 bases are TGTGCCAGCAGCCATCCCGAAGCGGGAGACTACGAGCAGTACTTC.

The chain uses TRBV11-2 and TRBJ2-7; 9 bases fit TRBD1. Germline CDR1 reads SGHAT; CDR2 reads FQNNGV. The V segment lost 6 bases and the J segment 3 bases; nucleotides outside the gene matches: 3. This CDR3 is 13 amino acids long. CDR3 loop: CASRPGQGYEQYF. The CDR3 DNA follows: TGTGCCAGCAGGCCGGGACAGGGCTACGAGCAGTACTTC.

This chain uses TRBV3-1 (or the pseudogene TRBV3-2) with TRBJ2-7; tentatively, D is TRBD2 (5 bases). V shed 3 bases and J shed 7 bases, with 13 bases lying between them. Germline V lookup: CDR1 LGHDT, CDR2 YNNKEL (reference sequence). The CDR3 totals 13 residues. As DNA, the CDR3 is TGTGCCAGCAGCCACCGAACCCCGGGGGAGCAGTACTTC. This encodes CASSHRTPGEQYF.

The chain couples TRBV19 to TRBJ2-3, with 8 nucleotides matching TRBD1. Trimming removed 7 bases from V and 6 bases from J; junction bases left unmatched: 9. Germline lookup yields CDR1 LNHDA and CDR2 SQIVND (reference sequence). The CDR3 covers 14 residues. CDR3 coding DNA: TGTGCCAGTACGGAGGACAGGGAGAGGGATACGCAGTATTTT. Protein product: CASTEDRERDTQYF.

The chain employs TRBV27 and TRBJ1-1; D call uncertain. Germline lookup yields CDR1 MNHEY and CDR2 SMNVEV (reference sequence). The CDR3 is made up of 13 amino acids. V was trimmed by 8 bases and J by 0 bases, leaving 10 bases between them. The CDR3 spells CASGQKLNTEAFF. Here the CDR3 DNA reads TGTGCCAGCGGTCAGAAATTGAACACTGAAGCTTTCTTT.

The rearrangement uses TRBV14 and TRBJ1-2; D ambiguous. Germline V gene lookup returns CDR1 SGHDN and CDR2 FVKESK. This CDR3 is 14 amino acids long. V was clipped by 4 bases and J by 5 bases, with 14 bases between them. The CDR3 DNA reads as TGTGCCAGCAGCCTGTCCGGGGAACCTTATGGCTACACCTTC. It specifies CASSLSGEPYGYTF.

This chain links TRBV7-9 with TRBJ1-4; maybe TRBD1 (6 bases). Trimming shortened V by 5 bases and J by 0 bases, and 16 bases separated the two germline ends. Germline CDR1 is SEHNR and CDR2 is FQNEAQ (reference sequence). This CDR3 region has 17 residues. The CDR3 spells CASSPKTGFATNEKLFF. The CDR3 DNA follows: TGTGCCAGCAGCCCAAAGACAGGCTTTGCAACTAATGAAAAACTGTTTTTT.

This clone occurred a few times. The chain has TRBV18 and TRBJ2-3, with a possible D match to TRBD2 (5 bases). Germline CDR1 KGHSH, CDR2 LQKENI. This CDR3 is built from 16 residues. Trimming left V 4 bases short and J 2 bases short, with 16 bases between. CDR3 nucleotides: TGTGCCAGCTCACGCTCCGGGGAAGTAAACACAGATACGCAGTATTTT. Residues: CASSRSGEVNTDTQYF. Complete variable domain (other parts from reference TRBV18 and TRBJ2-3): NAGVMQNPRHLVRRRGQEARLRCSPMKGHSHVYWYRQLPEEGLKFMVYLQKENIIDESGMPKERFSAEFPKEGPSILRIQQVVRGDSAAYFCASSRSGEVNTDTQYFGPGTRLTVL.

This chain uses TRBV6-5 with TRBJ2-7; TRBD2 might be the D (5 bases). The CDR3 sequence is 13 residues long. The V gene's germline CDR1 is MNHEY and CDR2 SVGAGI. V was pared by 3 bases and J by 6 bases, with 12 bases between. The CDR3 sequence: CASSYIEGTEQYF. In nucleotides, the CDR3 is TGTGCCAGCAGTTATATCGAGGGTACCGAGCAGTACTTC.

J is TRBJ1-6 and V is TRBV7-9, with D tentatively TRBD1 (6 bases). Germline CDR1 SEHNR, CDR2 FQNEAQ (reference sequence). V dropped 6 bases and J dropped 9 bases, with 18 bases sitting between them. There are 15 residues in the CDR3. DNA for the CDR3: TGTGCCAGCAGTTCCCTTACAGGGCAATCTTCACCCCTCCACTTT. Amino acids: CASSSLTGQSSPLHF. Full variable domain (rest looked up from reference TRBV7-9 and TRBJ1-6): DTGVSQNPRHKITKRGQNVTFRCDPISEHNRLYWYRQTLGQGPEFLTYFQNEAQLEKSRLLSDRFSAERPKGSFSTLEIQRTEQGDSAMYLCASSSLTGQSSPLHFGNGTRLTVT.

As DNA, the CDR3 is TGTGCCGCCAGCCTTCTGGGCGGGAGCTCCTACGAGCAGTACTTC. This translates into CAASLLGGSSYEQYF. V and J are TRBV6-5 and TRBJ2-7; 7 nucleotides line up with TRBD2. Germline V lookup: CDR1 MNHEY, CDR2 SVGAGI. V trimming: 11 bases; J trimming: 0 bases; junction bases outside the gene matches: 13. The CDR3 has 15 amino acids.

This chain joins TRBV7-8 and TRBJ1-5; D is undetermined. The V end lost 0 bases, the J end lost 11 bases, and 8 bases lay between the germline ends. Germline V gene data show CDR1 as SGHVS and CDR2 as FQNEAQ. This CDR3 region has 12 residues. For the CDR3, the DNA is TGTGCCAGCAGCTTAGCGGGCGGGACCCAGCATTTT. This codes for CASSLAGGTQHF.

This clone was counted a few times. This sequence joins TRBV24-1 and TRBJ1-2; tentative D call: TRBD1 (6 bases). There are 12 residues in the CDR3. Between the trimmed V and J ends, which lost 2 bases and 8 bases, there was a span of 8 bases. CDR1 is KGHDR, CDR2 SFDVKD, per germline. The CDR3 spells CATSDYREGYTF. CDR3 coding DNA: TGTGCCACCAGTGATTACAGGGAAGGCTACACCTTC.

The J gene is TRBJ2-1, the V gene TRBV29-1; D may be TRBD2 (6 bases). V lost 6 bases to trimming and J lost 2 bases, with 11 bases between them. Per the germline V gene, CDR1 is SQVTM and CDR2 is ANQGSEA. The CDR3 spans 13 residues. CDR3 bases: TGCAGCGTCGGGACTCCCACCTACAATGAGCAGTTCTTC. Protein sequence: CSVGTPTYNEQFF.

This chain links TRBV6-1 with TRBJ2-3, with D maybe TRBD2 (6 bases). Germline V gives CDR1 MNHNS, CDR2 SASEGT. CDR3 length: 16 residues. The germline V and J ends were trimmed by 2 bases and 0 bases, with 12 bases remaining between them. DNA for the CDR3: TGTGCCAGCAGTGAATTGGGGGGAACTAGCACAGATACGCAGTATTTT. It specifies CASSELGGTSTDTQYF.

This clone has just one count. The V gene is TRBV6-5, the J gene TRBJ1-5; D remains ambiguous. V lost 4 bases and J 4 bases, leaving 14 bases between the germline ends. CDR1 and CDR2 (germline): MNHEY, SVGAGI. The CDR3 length is 15 residues. CDR3 in DNA: TGTGCCAGCAGTTTAACGGACTCTCCAAATCAGCCCCAGCATTTT. Its protein product is CASSLTDSPNQPQHF.

The chain joins TRBV2 to TRBJ2-2, with 8 positions matching TRBD2. The CDR3 is made up of 16 amino acids. Germline assignment: CDR1 SNHLY and CDR2 FYNNEI. V was pared by 1 base and J by 1 base, with 2 bases of the junction left unmatched. The CDR3 DNA follows: TGTGCCAGCAGTGAAGGGGCGGGAGGGAACACCGGGGAGCTGTTTTTT. Residues: CASSEGAGGNTGELFF.

Here the CDR3 reads CASSFTGSYEQYF. CDR3 DNA: TGTGCCAGCAGCTTCACAGGGTCCTACGAGCAGTACTTC. J is TRBJ2-7 and V is TRBV7-9, with D possibly being TRBD1 (6 bases). The germline CDR1 and CDR2 sequences are SEHNR and FQNEAQ (reference sequence). This CDR3 region has 13 residues. Trimming took off 3 bases at V and 1 base at J, with 7 bases between the two ends.

This chain joins TRBV27 and TRBJ2-7; D unresolved. Germline V CDR1 and CDR2: MNHEY, SMNVEV (reference sequence). The CDR3 sequence is 14 residues long. Trimming removed 6 bases at V and 3 bases at J, with 15 bases between. In nucleotides, the CDR3 is TGTGCCAGCAGCCCCTTCGGTTCCCTCTACGAGCAGTACTTC. Its translation is CASSPFGSLYEQYF.

This sequence joins TRBV2 and TRBJ2-7; a possible D gene is TRBD2 (6 bases). There are 13 residues in the CDR3. Trimming left V 7 bases short and J 7 bases short, with 17 bases between. CDR1 SNHLY and CDR2 FYNNEI come from the germline V gene. The CDR3 sequence is CASTLGTPWEQYF. CDR3 nucleotides: TGTGCCAGCACCTTAGGGACTCCATGGGAGCAGTACTTC.

This clone was found a few times. The J gene is TRBJ2-7, the V gene TRBV28; D gene ambiguous. Germline V lookup: CDR1 MDHEN, CDR2 SYDVKM. V gave up 4 bases and J gave up 6 bases, with 13 bases separating them. CDR3 length: 13 residues. The CDR3 nucleotides read TGTGCCAGCAGTTACAAGAGGAATTCCGAGCAGTACTTC. Encoded protein: CASSYKRNSEQYF.